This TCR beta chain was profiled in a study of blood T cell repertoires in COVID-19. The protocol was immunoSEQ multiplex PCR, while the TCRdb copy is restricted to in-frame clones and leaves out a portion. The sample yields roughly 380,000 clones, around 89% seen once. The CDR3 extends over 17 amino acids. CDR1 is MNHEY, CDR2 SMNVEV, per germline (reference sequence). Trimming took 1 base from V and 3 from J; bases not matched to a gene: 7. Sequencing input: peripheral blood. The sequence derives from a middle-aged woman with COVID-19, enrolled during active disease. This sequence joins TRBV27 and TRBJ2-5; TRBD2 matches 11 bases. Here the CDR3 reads CASSLFGLAGGEETQYF. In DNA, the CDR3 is TGTGCCAGCAGTTTATTTGGGTTAGCGGGGGGGGAAGAGACCCAGTACTTC.